This TCR beta chain originates from a study of T cell changes during pregnancy in multiple sclerosis. The CDR3 is 16 amino acids. Trimming shortened V by 0 bases and J by 4 bases, and 15 bases separated the two germline ends. The germline V gene has CDR1 MGHRA and CDR2 YSYEKL. The method was immunoSEQ multiplex PCR; TCRdb's version includes in-frame clones alone and lacks a portion of them. Among about 24,000 clones, 70% to 90% were seen once, and the ten largest hold nearly 0.75%. The rearrangement joins TRBV4-1 to TRBJ1-2; D uncertain. This TCR was recovered from a female donor in good health, enrolled as a control in a pregnancy study. The sequences come from CD4+ T cells from peripheral blood mononuclear cells, collected in the first trimester of pregnancy. The CDR3 DNA sequence: TGCGCCAGCAGCCAAGAGGCGGATCCTACCCTCTATGGCTACACCTTC. Protein product: CASSQEADPTLYGYTF.